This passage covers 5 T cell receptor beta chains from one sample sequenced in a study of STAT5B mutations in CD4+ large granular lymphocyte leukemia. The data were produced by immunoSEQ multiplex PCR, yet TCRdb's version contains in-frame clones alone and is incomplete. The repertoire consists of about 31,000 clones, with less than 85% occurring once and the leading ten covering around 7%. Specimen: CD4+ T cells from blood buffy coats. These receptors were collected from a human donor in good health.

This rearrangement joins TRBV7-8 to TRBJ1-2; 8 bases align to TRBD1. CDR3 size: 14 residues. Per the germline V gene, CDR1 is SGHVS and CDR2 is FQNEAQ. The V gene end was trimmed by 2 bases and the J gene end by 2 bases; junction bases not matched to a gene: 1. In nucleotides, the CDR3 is TGTGCCAGCAGCTTACAGGGGGCGAACTATGGCTACACCTTC. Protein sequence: CASSLQGANYGYTF.

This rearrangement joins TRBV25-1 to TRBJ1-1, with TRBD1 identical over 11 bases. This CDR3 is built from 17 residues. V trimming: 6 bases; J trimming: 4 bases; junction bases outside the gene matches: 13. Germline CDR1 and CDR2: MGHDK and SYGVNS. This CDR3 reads CASRAAQGGTGGTEAFF. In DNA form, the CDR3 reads TGTGCCAGCAGAGCAGCACAGGGCGGGACAGGGGGCACTGAAGCTTTCTTT.

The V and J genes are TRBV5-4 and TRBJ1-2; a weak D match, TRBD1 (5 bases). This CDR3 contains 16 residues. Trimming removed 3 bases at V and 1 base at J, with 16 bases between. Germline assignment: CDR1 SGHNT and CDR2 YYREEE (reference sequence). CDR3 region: CASSSTGRQNNYGYTF. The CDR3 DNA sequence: TGTGCCAGCAGCTCGACTGGAAGACAGAATAACTATGGCTACACCTTC. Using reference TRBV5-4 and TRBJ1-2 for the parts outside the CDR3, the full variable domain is ETGVTQSPTHLIKTRGQQVTLRCSSQSGHNTVSWYQQALGQGPQFIFQYYREEENGRGNFPPRFSGLQFPNYSSELNVNALELDDSALYLCASSSTGRQNNYGYTFGSGTRLTVV.

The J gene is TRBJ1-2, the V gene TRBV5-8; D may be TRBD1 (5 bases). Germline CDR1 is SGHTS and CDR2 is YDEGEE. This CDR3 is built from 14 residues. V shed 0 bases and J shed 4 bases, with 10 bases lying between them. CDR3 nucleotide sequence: TGTGCCAGCAGCTTGGGGCCCGGGGCCTATGGCTACACCTTC. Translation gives CASSLGPGAYGYTF.

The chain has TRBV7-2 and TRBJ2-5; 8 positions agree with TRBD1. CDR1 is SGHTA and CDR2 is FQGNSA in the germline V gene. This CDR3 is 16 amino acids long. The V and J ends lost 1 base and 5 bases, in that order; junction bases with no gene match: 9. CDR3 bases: TGTGCCAGCAGCTTAGATAGGGCCAGGGGGCCGGAGACCCAGTACTTC. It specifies CASSLDRARGPETQYF.